This TCR beta chain was observed in a study of Graves' ophthalmopathy and Graves' hyperthyroidism. Study-wide findings and caveats: The model's prediction of ophthalmopathy progression had about 70% sensitivity and around 72% specificity.

Scientists amplified the TCR beta CDR3 regions from RNA transcripts. HTBI primers served in a first-round RT-PCR, which a second-round multiplex PCR followed. TCRdb passed the multiplex PCR reads through MiXCR, listing each CDR3 protein once. The table has roughly 60,000 distinct CDR3 sequences, under 55% seen once; the top ten hold over 4%. The CDR3 consists of 14 residues. V was clipped by 4 bases and J by 3 bases, with 10 bases between them. Germline CDR1 is MNHNY and CDR2 is SVGAGI (reference sequence). This clonotype appeared many times. Antigen unknown. A diagnosis was made from clinical symptoms together with serum thyroxine, TRAb, thyroid ultrasound and orbital computed tomography.

The gene calls are TRBV6-6 and TRBJ2-1; unclear D gene. Source material: peripheral blood. The receptor comes from an adult woman with Graves' ophthalmopathy. This CDR3 is CASSSEPIYNEQFF. Written as DNA, the CDR3 is TGTGCCAGCAGTTCTGAGCCCATCTACAATGAGCAGTTCTTC.